A selection of T cell receptor beta chains follows, all from one sample in a study of T-cell reconstitution after alpha-beta-depleted transplantation in children. TCRdb re-called the PCR reads with MiXCR, one entry per CDR3 protein. The sample lists 250,000 to 300,000 distinct CDR3 sequences; more than 9% were seen once. The sample in question was PBMCs from the stem cell graft donor, obtained from the stem cell graft. The source of these receptors is a human donor who donated a stem cell graft to a child with SCID. Both conserved end residues are part of each CDR3. D genes are given only for firm matches. Not all rows give a size; the values are once, few, many and, for expanded clones, a class.

V,D,J,size,DNA,CDR3
TRBV12-3/TRBV12-4,TRBD1,TRBJ1-2,-,TGTGCCAGCAGTTCCGAGGGGGCGCCGTATGGCTACACCTTC,CASSSEGAPYGYTF
TRBV29-1,-,TRBJ2-7,-,TGCAGCGTTGGTCCTCGCCTGGACTACGAGCAGTACTTC,CSVGPRLDYEQYF
TRBV6-5,-,TRBJ1-1,few,TGTGCCAGCAGTAGGGACACATGGACTGAAGCTTTCTTT,CASSRDTWTEAFF
TRBV27,-,TRBJ1-1,few,TGTGCCAGCAGTTACGACAGGTGGAACACTGAAGCTTTCTTT,CASSYDRWNTEAFF
TRBV6-5,-,TRBJ1-1,many,TGTGCCAGCATCGCACGGTCCACTGAAGCTTTCTTT,CASIARSTEAFF
TRBV6-5,TRBD1,TRBJ2-3,few,TGTGCCAGCAGTTACTCCGGGACAGGGGACACAGATACGCAGTATTTT,CASSYSGTGDTDTQYF
TRBV10-3,-,TRBJ2-5,-,TGTGCCATCACCCCAGGCCCCCCGAAGGACGAGACCCAGTACTTC,CAITPGPPKDETQYF
TRBV5-1,TRBD2,TRBJ2-1,few,TGCGCCAGCAGCTATGCGGGACTACTATACAATGAGCAGTTCTTC,CASSYAGLLYNEQFF
TRBV5-4,-,TRBJ1-4,many,TGTGCCAGCAGCTTGGGTCTCGGAACTAATGAAAAACTGTTTTTT,CASSLGLGTNEKLFF
TRBV12-3/TRBV12-4,-,TRBJ2-1,-,TGTGCCAGCAGTGGTAGCAATGAGCAGTTCTTC,CASSGSNEQFF
TRBV7-9,-,TRBJ2-7,few,TGTGCCAGCAGCACGTCGAGCGAGCAGTACTTC,CASSTSSEQYF
TRBV12-3/TRBV12-4,-,TRBJ1-2,-,TGTGCCACGGAGAAAGGATTCGATTACACCTTC,CATEKGFDYTF
TRBV7-9,-,TRBJ2-4,many,TGTGCCAGCAGACAGGGTGAAAACATTCAGTACTTC,CASRQGENIQYF
TRBV7-2,-,TRBJ2-5,few,TGTGCCAGCAGCTTAGTTGATAGGGGCCGTCAAGAGACCCAGTACTTC,CASSLVDRGRQETQYF
TRBV3-1,-,TRBJ1-1,many,TGTGCCAGCAGCCAAGATTTTTCGCTCATGAACACTGAAGCTTTCTTT,CASSQDFSLMNTEAFF
TRBV20-1,-,TRBJ1-1,few,TGCAGTGCTAGAGGCCAGGTCTACACTGAAGCTTTCTTT,CSARGQVYTEAFF
TRBV12-3/TRBV12-4,-,TRBJ1-5,-,TGTGCCAGCAGATACAGGGTTCATCAGCCCCAGCATTTT,CASRYRVHQPQHF
TRBV5-5,-,TRBJ1-2,-,TGTGCCAGCAGCTTTTCCGCGGCCGGCAGGGGAATCGGCTACACCTTC,CASSFSAAGRGIGYTF
TRBV6-5,-,TRBJ1-1,many,TGTGCCAGCAATCTGCGGGGTAGGAACACTGAAGCTTTCTTT,CASNLRGRNTEAFF
TRBV6-4,-,TRBJ2-5,-,TGTGCCAGCAGTGTAAACGTGGGGCAAGAGACCCAGTACTTC,CASSVNVGQETQYF
TRBV7-9,TRBD1,TRBJ2-1,few,TGTGCCAGCAGCCCAAAACAGGGGAGTGAGCAGTTCTTC,CASSPKQGSEQFF
TRBV12-3/TRBV12-4,-,TRBJ1-5,many,TGTGCCAGCAGTCGGGAAACAGACAATCAGCCCCAGCATTTT,CASSRETDNQPQHF
TRBV11-2,TRBD1,TRBJ2-3,few,TGTGCCAGCACCGGGACAGGGGGATTTACTAGTGGCACAGATACGCAGTATTTT,CASTGTGGFTSGTDTQYF
TRBV10-3,-,TRBJ1-2,-,TGTGCCATCAGTGATTCAGGGCCAGTCTACACCTTC,CAISDSGPVYTF
TRBV15,-,TRBJ1-5,-,TGTGCCACCAGCCTCTCATCCGAAGATCAGCCCCAGCATTTT,CATSLSSEDQPQHF
TRBV5-4,-,TRBJ2-1,few,TGTGCCAGCAGCCCAACGGGGGCGCTAGGAAACAATGAGCAGTTCTTC,CASSPTGALGNNEQFF
TRBV5-5,TRBD2,TRBJ2-7,-,TGTGCCAGCAGCTTGTTGCTGGCGGGGGGGCTTGATTTCTACGAGCAGTACTTC,CASSLLLAGGLDFYEQYF
TRBV20-1,-,TRBJ2-7,many,TGCAGTGCTCGCGGTCCGTACGAGCAGTACTTC,CSARGPYEQYF